This entry describes one T cell receptor (beta chain). Its recognized antigen is unknown. No much larger clone is present one base from it, and per-base qualities are unavailable. The CDR3 covers 14 residues, taking in both the cysteine and the phenylalanine. Just CDR3 DNA is preserved here, 42 bases in frame from base 1. The CDR1 and CDR2 encoded by the germline V gene are MRHNA and SNTAGT. The junction shows trimming of 5 bases on V and 3 bases on J, and the gene matches do not reach 3 bases of it. Ophthalmopathy patients were characterized by moderately to severely active disease, a Clinical Activity Score of at least 3, a NOSPECS grade of at least 4, and a disease duration under 3 months. Patients with other autoimmune diseases, uncontrolled infections, pregnancy or lactation were excluded. Diagnosis was based on clinical symptoms, serum thyroxine, TRAb, thyroid ultrasound and orbital computed tomography. Using Ficoll-Paque density gradient centrifugation, PBMCs were isolated from 9 to 10 ml of fresh peripheral blood. Total RNA was extracted with Trizol reagent and quality-checked on an Agilent 2100 Bioanalyzer.

These data are taken from a study of Graves' ophthalmopathy and Graves' hyperthyroidism (dated by TCRdb to the late 2010s). General notes on the study: Peripheral blood was collected before any treatment was given, at the time of initial diagnosis. TCR beta repertoire signatures were used to distinguish Graves' ophthalmopathy from Graves' hyperthyroidism and to predict progression to ophthalmopathy. In total, 135 blood samples were TCR-sequenced: approximately 42 ophthalmopathy, under 80 hyperthyroidism and some 17 hyperthyroidism-to-ophthalmopathy patients. To explore V-J signatures distinguishing ophthalmopathy from hyperthyroidism, a discovery set of 100 patients (roughly 45 ophthalmopathy, 55 to 60 stable hyperthyroidism) was enrolled. For independent validation, a separate cohort was made up of 18 hyperthyroidism patients plus 17 patients who later progressed from hyperthyroidism to ophthalmopathy. In more than five hyperthyroidism patients, T-cell repertoires of thyroid tissue and blood were compared. Following sample collection, hyperthyroidism patients were given methimazole at a starting dose of 30 mg daily, and ophthalmopathy patients were given high-dose intravenous methylprednisolone.

General study outcomes and caveats: In validation, the model predicted ophthalmopathy progression with more than 55% sensitivity and 72.22% specificity; 12 predicted patients were CT-confirmed with GO in a median of approximately 6.5 months. In cross-validation, the 13-signature model distinguished ophthalmopathy from stable hyperthyroidism with less than 90% sensitivity and 81% to 82% specificity, while in the test set the corresponding values were about 80% and 75%. Most of the expanded thyroid clonotypes with a frequency above 0.001 were also detected in blood, and it was suggested that the thyroid immune response may be reflected by blood repertoires. No statistical method was used to predetermine the sample size, and group allocation was not hidden from the investigators.

For repertoire sequencing, TCR beta CDR3 regions were amplified from RNA transcripts. The first round was an RT-PCR using HTBI primers with the Qiagen OneStep RT-PCR kit, and this first round was followed by a second-round multiplex PCR, then size selection and purification. Libraries were sequenced paired-end with 100 bp reads on an Illumina HiSeq2000. Turning to the authors' computational methods: SOAPnuke was used for read processing, and reads with adapters, uncalled bases, a mean Phred below 15, or no exact constant-primer or identifier match were discarded. COPE v1.2.5 was used to merge the high-quality paired reads. Clonotypes were defined as unique nucleotide sequences and were aligned to IMGT TRB V, D and J references using MiTCR v1.1. The analysis was limited to V-J combinations with a frequency above 0.0001, which together covered 99.2% of the repertoires. For each V-J combination, a TCR clonal expansion and chaos score was defined as the ratio of F50 clonal expansion to chaos observed in the TCRdist matrix. Welch's t-statistics and random forest were used to reduce features to 10 to 15 V-J combinations, which were fed into a naive Bayes classifier. Thyroid-blood repertoire similarity was quantified with the Morisita-Horn index. Through fastp at Q25 and MiXCR, TCRdb rebuilt clones from the public reads, retaining in-frame beta chains. A single entry per CDR3 protein holds the most common genes and DNA from its merged rows. TCRdb, not the authors, supplied the V and J calls. In all, the sample holds about 700,000 distinct CDR3 sequences, and approximately 39% of those were seen once. More than 3% of the sample belongs to the ten largest clones.

The chain employs TRBV6-4 and TRBJ2-2, with TRBD2 matching 7 junction bases. The source of this sequence is an adult man with Graves' ophthalmopathy. Specimen: peripheral blood. The DNA sequence is as follows: TGTGCCAGCAGTAGCGGGAAAGACACCGGGGAGCTGTTTTTT. The resulting protein is CASSSGKDTGELFF.